Following are 20 T cell receptor beta chains from one sample sequenced in a study of blood T cell repertoires in COVID-19. Sequencing was performed with immunoSEQ multiplex PCR; in TCRdb, only in-frame clones are kept and a portion is missing. Among about 100,000 clones, 80% were seen once, and the ten largest hold about 12%. Sequenced input: peripheral blood. The source of these receptors is a woman aged 70-85 years with acute or convalescent COVID-19.

The chain recombines TRBV18 with TRBJ1-1; 7 bases agree with TRBD1. CDR3 length: 21 residues. The germline V gene encodes CDR1 KGHSH and CDR2 LQKENI. J was trimmed by 0 bases and V by 2 bases; bases with no gene match: 21. The CDR3 loop is CASSPGRGTATDSFMNTEAFF. The CDR3 region has the DNA TGTGCCAGCTCACCAGGCAGGGGGACAGCTACCGACAGCTTCATGAACACTGAAGCTTTCTTT.

This clone was found a few times. The chain couples TRBV5-1 to TRBJ2-3, with D possibly TRBD2 on 6 matching bases. V dropped 4 bases and J dropped 3 bases, with 18 bases sitting between them. There are 16 residues in the CDR3. Per the germline V gene, CDR1 is SGHRS and CDR2 is YFSETQ. The CDR3 bases are TGCGCCAGCAGCATGGGGGACGGGGGAGGAACAGATACGCAGTATTTT. It encodes CASSMGDGGGTDTQYF. The variable domain in full, completed from reference TRBV5-1 and TRBJ2-3, reads KAGVTQTPRYLIKTRGQQVTLSCSPISGHRSVSWYQQTPGQGLQFLFEYFSETQRNKGNFPGRFSGRQFSNSRSEMNVSTLELGDSALYLCASSMGDGGGTDTQYFGPGTRLTVL.

The V call is TRBV28, the J call TRBJ1-1; D gene unclear. Germline CDR1 MDHEN, CDR2 SYDVKM. The CDR3 is made up of 10 amino acids. V was shortened by 6 bases and J by 8 bases, with 7 bases between the two germline ends. CDR3 DNA sequence: TGTGCCAGCAGCCAAAGCGAAGCTTTCTTT. As protein: CASSQSEAFF.

This chain joins TRBV7-9 and TRBJ1-1, with 11 nucleotides matching TRBD1. V gave up 5 bases and J gave up 3 bases; unmatched junction bases: 8. This CDR3 comprises 16 residues. The germline gives CDR1 SEHNR, CDR2 FQNEAQ (reference sequence). This chain's CDR3 is CASSPRTGGEYTEAFF. The DNA for the CDR3 is TGTGCCAGCAGCCCCCGGACAGGGGGCGAGTACACTGAAGCTTTCTTT.

The chain links TRBV12-5 to TRBJ1-2; unclear D gene. Trimming took off 5 bases at V and 3 bases at J, with 13 bases between the two ends. CDR1 and CDR2 (germline): LGHNT, FRNRAP. This CDR3 has 14 residues. The CDR3 is CASGPPSLDYGYTF. The CDR3 DNA sequence: TGTGCTAGTGGTCCCCCTAGCCTGGACTATGGCTACACCTTC.

The J gene is TRBJ2-3, the V gene TRBV4-1, with 8 bases lining up with TRBD1. The ends lost 4 bases at V and 3 bases at J; junction bases unmatched: 6. Germline V gene sequence: CDR1 MGHRA, CDR2 YSYEKL. There are 15 residues in the CDR3. The CDR3: CASSLNRGDTDTQYF. The CDR3 DNA reads as TGCGCCAGCAGCCTCAACAGGGGGGATACAGATACGCAGTATTTT.

The chain couples TRBV3-1 (or the pseudogene TRBV3-2) to TRBJ2-2, with 9 bases aligning to TRBD1. This CDR3 has 17 amino acids. V shed 2 bases, J shed 4 bases, and the junction held 8 bases outside the gene matches. Germline V CDR1 and CDR2: LGHDT, YNNKEL (reference sequence). This CDR3 is CASSQFTGGAGTGELFF. In nucleotides, the CDR3 is TGTGCCAGCAGCCAATTTACAGGGGGCGCGGGCACCGGGGAGCTGTTTTTT.

The rearrangement joins TRBV6-2 or TRBV6-3 to TRBJ1-5; 9 bases are shared with TRBD1. CDR1 and CDR2 (germline): MNHEY, SVGEGT. The CDR3 covers 17 residues. The J segment lost 1 base and the V segment lost 5 bases, leaving 9 bases of the junction unmatched. CDR3 sequence reads: CASSTYPGTGSNQPQHF. CDR3 DNA sequence: TGTGCCAGCAGTACCTACCCCGGGACAGGGAGCAATCAGCCCCAGCATTTT.

V and J are TRBV19 and TRBJ2-2; 11 bases align to TRBD1. The germline V gene encodes CDR1 LNHDA and CDR2 SQIVND (reference sequence). Trimming took 4 bases from V and 3 from J; bases not matched to a gene: 13. The CDR3 is 19 amino acids. The CDR3 loop reads CASSKSSGTGGRYTGELFF. The CDR3 nucleotides are TGTGCCAGTAGTAAATCCTCCGGGACAGGGGGGCGCTACACCGGGGAGCTGTTTTTT.

A single count supports this clone. This chain links TRBV2 with TRBJ2-5; D is unresolved. V was cut by 3 bases and J by 4 bases, with 12 bases left in between. This CDR3 is built from 14 residues. Germline CDR1 reads SNHLY; CDR2 reads FYNNEI. CDR3 region: CASSDGQKVETQYF. Here the CDR3 DNA reads TGTGCCAGCAGTGATGGGCAGAAAGTAGAGACCCAGTACTTC.

This clone was seen just once. The chain uses TRBV7-2 and TRBJ2-5; 8 bases are shared with TRBD2. Trimming cost V 3 bases and J 4 bases; bases outside gene matches: 1. The CDR3 loop spans 13 amino acids. Germline V gene data show CDR1 as SGHTA and CDR2 as FQGNSA. CDR3 DNA: TGTGCCAGCAGCTTCGGGGGGGTAGAGACCCAGTACTTC. Protein sequence: CASSFGGVETQYF.

This chain uses TRBV21-1 with TRBJ2-5; the D call of TRBD1 is as the table states it, not checked on the DNA. TRBV21-1 is noted as a pseudogene. The CDR3 contains 18 residues. Here the CDR3 DNA reads TGTGCCAGCAGCTCCCGGACCCAGGCCAGGGGGTTCCAAGAGACCCAGTACTTC. Translating it yields CASSSRTQARGFQETQYF.

V and J are TRBV4-3 and TRBJ1-1; no clear D gene. Per the germline V gene, CDR1 is LGHNA and CDR2 is YSLEER. V shed 1 base and J shed 4 bases, with 16 bases lying between them. The CDR3 is made up of 16 amino acids. The CDR3 sequence is CASSQGLRYGSTEAFF. The CDR3, as DNA: TGCGCCAGCAGCCAAGGATTACGGTACGGGAGCACTGAAGCTTTCTTT.

This sequence joins TRBV30 and TRBJ2-2; D call uncertain. CDR1 GTSNPN and CDR2 SVGIG come from the germline V gene (reference sequence). V lost 2 bases, J lost 7 bases, and 5 bases lay in between. The CDR3 consists of 11 residues. The CDR3 DNA reads TGTGCCTGGAGTCTCGGCGGGGAGCTGTTTTTT. It yields the protein CAWSLGGELFF.

The V call is TRBV10-2, the J call TRBJ1-5; the D gene is possibly TRBD1 (5 bases). Trimming removed 2 bases from V and 11 bases from J, with 16 bases in between. The CDR3 totals 14 residues. Germline CDR1 reads WSHSY; CDR2 reads SAAADI. This CDR3 is CASSESQGGQSQHF. The CDR3 region has the DNA TGCGCCAGCAGTGAGAGCCAGGGAGGGCAGTCCCAGCATTTT.

V gene TRBV6-2 or TRBV6-3 combines with J gene TRBJ1-1; 7 positions match TRBD1. Per germline, CDR1 MNHEY and CDR2 SVGEGT. The CDR3 runs to 13 residues. V shed 4 bases, J shed 5 bases, and the junction held 4 bases outside the gene matches. The CDR3 loop is CASSLGQSTEAFF. In nucleotides, the CDR3 is TGTGCCAGCAGTTTGGGACAGAGTACTGAAGCTTTCTTT.

V and J are TRBV18 and TRBJ1-1; D not resolved. V dropped 3 bases and J dropped 5 bases, with 13 bases sitting between them. CDR3 length: 14 amino acids. CDR1 is KGHSH, CDR2 LQKENI, per germline. The CDR3 loop is CASSPGQPGTEAFF. The CDR3 bases are TGTGCCAGCTCACCGGGCCAGCCGGGGACTGAAGCTTTCTTT.

V gene TRBV2 combines with J gene TRBJ2-2; 7 bases fit TRBD1. V dropped 6 bases and J dropped 1; count of bases not matched to a gene: 8. The CDR3 is made up of 16 amino acids. CDR1 and CDR2 from the germline V gene are SNHLY and FYNNEI. DNA of the CDR3: TGTGCCAGCAGCCGACCGGGACAGAGGAACACCGGGGAGCTGTTTTTT. This translates into CASSRPGQRNTGELFF.

The chain recombines TRBV2 with TRBJ1-5; 8 positions agree with TRBD1. This CDR3 has 14 residues. V gave up 7 bases and J gave up 2 bases; unmatched junction bases: 4. Germline loops: CDR1 SNHLY, CDR2 FYNNEI. CDR3 nucleotide sequence: TGTGCCAGCAAAGGACAGGGAGGCAATCAGCCCCAGCATTTT. This sequence encodes CASKGQGGNQPQHF.

A few counts support this clone. The V and J genes are TRBV10-3 and TRBJ1-4, with 9 bases matching TRBD1. The CDR3 is 15 residues long. Germline loops: CDR1 ENHRY, CDR2 SYGVKD. Trimming took 2 bases from V and 4 from J; bases not matched to a gene: 2. CDR3 sequence reads: CAISEPDRGNEKLFF. The CDR3 coding sequence is TGTGCCATCAGTGAGCCGGACAGGGGTAATGAAAAACTGTTTTTT.